What follows are 4 T cell receptor beta chains derived from one specimen sequenced in a study of CD8+CD57+ T cells in acquired aplastic anemia. TCR beta VDJ combinations and CDR3 sequences were profiled from genomic DNA. TCRdb re-called the reads with MiXCR, one entry per CDR3 protein. The data show about 190,000 distinct CDR3 sequences, roughly 56% seen once. The specimen sequenced was sorted CD4+, CD8+, or CD8+CD57+ T cells (not recorded which) from PBMCs. Receptors were obtained from a human donor in good health, serving as a control.

J is TRBJ1-5 and V is TRBV5-4; D unresolved. The CDR3 has 15 amino acids. In germline, CDR1 is SGHNT, CDR2 YYREEE (reference sequence). Trimming took 4 bases from V and 3 from J, leaving 14 bases between them. In nucleotides, the CDR3 is TGTGCCAGCAGCCCCGGGCCGGCCTACAATCAGCCCCAGCATTTT. Protein product: CASSPGPAYNQPQHF.

This clonotype showed up many times. V usage is TRBV9 and J usage is TRBJ2-7, with TRBD2 as a possible D gene (7 bases). V was shortened by 2 bases and J by 4 bases, with 16 bases between the two germline ends. Germline assignment: CDR1 SGDLS and CDR2 YYNGEE. The CDR3 is 15 residues long. DNA for the CDR3: TGTGCCAGCAGCGTGGCCCCGGGGGGCCTTTACGAGCAGTACTTC. Translation: CASSVAPGGLYEQYF.

The V gene is TRBV20-1, the J gene TRBJ2-3; D gene uncertain. Germline assignment: CDR1 DFQATT and CDR2 SNEGSKA (reference sequence). The V gene lost 0 bases and the J gene lost 5 bases, with 12 bases spanning the gap. The CDR3 consists of 14 residues. This CDR3 reads CSARDQVQLDTQYF. The CDR3 DNA reads as TGCAGTGCTAGAGATCAGGTACAGCTAGATACGCAGTATTTT.

The chain recombines TRBV20-1 with TRBJ2-3; 7 bases match TRBD2. The length of the CDR3 is 14 residues. Germline CDR1 is DFQATT and CDR2 is SNEGSKA (reference sequence). V was clipped by 5 bases and J by 3 bases; unmatched bases: 8. The CDR3 protein is CSASGLYTTDTQYF. The CDR3 coding sequence is TGCAGTGCTTCGGGACTATACACGACAGATACGCAGTATTTT.